The 12 T cell receptor beta chains in this list originate from one sample, sequenced in a study of identical twins. MiXCR was run by TCRdb on the 5' RACE reads, yielding one entry per CDR3 protein. The profile shows 550,000 to 800,000 distinct CDR3 sequences, around 7.5% of them singletons. The sample also formed part of further work on yellow fever vaccine responses in identical twins.

Input material: PBMCs. Every receptor here comes from a woman between 18 and 29 years old in good health.

This clonotype was counted a few times. V gene TRBV5-1 combines with J gene TRBJ1-6, with TRBD1 as a possible D gene (5 bases). Between the trimmed V and J ends, which lost 0 bases and 7 bases, there was a span of 14 bases. Germline V gene sequence: CDR1 SGHRS, CDR2 YFSETQ. This CDR3 comprises 16 residues. The CDR3 sequence: CASSLAGRVMNSPLHF. The CDR3 DNA follows: TGCGCCAGCAGCTTGGCAGGCAGGGTAATGAATTCACCCCTCCACTTT.

The chain uses TRBV29-1 and TRBJ2-5; D is uncertain. V shed 4 bases and J shed 2 bases, with 11 bases lying between them. The germline gives CDR1 SQVTM, CDR2 ANQGSEA. This CDR3 region has 13 residues. In DNA form, the CDR3 reads TGCAGCGTTGGGTCCAGGCTGCAAGAGACCCAGTACTTC. It yields the protein CSVGSRLQETQYF. The full variable domain, its missing parts supplied by reference TRBV29-1 and TRBJ2-5, is SAVISQKPSRDICQRGTSLTIQCQVDSQVTMMFWYRQQPGQSLTLIATANQGSEATYESGFVIDKFPISRPNLTFSTLTVSNMSPEDSSIYLCSVGSRLQETQYFGPGTRLLVL.

This clonotype showed up just a few times. The chain employs TRBV27 and TRBJ2-7; no clear D gene. This CDR3 has 13 amino acids. V was pared by 4 bases and J by 3 bases, with 10 bases between. Germline lookup yields CDR1 MNHEY and CDR2 SMNVEV (reference sequence). CDR3 in amino acids: CASSSTLYYEQYF. The DNA of the CDR3 is TGTGCCAGCAGTTCCACCCTTTACTACGAGCAGTACTTC.

The J gene is TRBJ2-3, the V gene TRBV20-1, with 7 nucleotides matching TRBD2. CDR3 length: 16 amino acids. V lost 0 bases to trimming and J lost 6 bases; unmatched junction nucleotides: 12. Germline lookup yields CDR1 DFQATT and CDR2 SNEGSKA (reference sequence). The CDR3 is CSARDGTTSLDDTQYF. The DNA for the CDR3 is TGCAGTGCTAGAGATGGGACTACCTCGTTAGATGATACGCAGTATTTT.

The V gene is TRBV6-4, the J gene TRBJ2-7; 13 nucleotides align to TRBD2. Trimming at V came to 0 bases and at J to 4 bases, leaving 6 bases not matched to a gene. Germline V gene lookup returns CDR1 MRHNA and CDR2 SNTAGT. This CDR3 region has 17 residues. As DNA, the CDR3 is TGTGCCAGCAGTGACTCGAACCGACTAGCGGGGGGATACGAGCAGTACGTC. Its translation is CASSDSNRLAGGYEQYV.

V gene TRBV5-1 combines with J gene TRBJ2-3; TRBD2 matches at 8 bases. Germline V gene data show CDR1 as SGHRS and CDR2 as YFSETQ. With 4 bases clipped from V and 6 bases from J, the junction kept 7 bases outside the gene matches. CDR3 length: 14 amino acids. CDR3 loop: CASSPGLGSDTQYF. Written as DNA, the CDR3 is TGCGCCAGCAGCCCGGGACTAGGGTCGGATACGCAGTATTTT.

This clonotype was detected a few times. The chain carries TRBV3-1 and TRBJ2-4, with 9 bases fitting TRBD2. Per germline, CDR1 LGHDT and CDR2 YNNKEL (reference sequence). Trimming at V came to 4 bases and at J to 2 bases, leaving 9 bases not matched to a gene. The CDR3 runs 17 residues. The CDR3 sequence: CASSRGSSGVPKNIQYF. CDR3 in DNA: TGTGCCAGCAGCCGAGGTTCTAGCGGGGTTCCCAAAAACATTCAGTACTTC. The whole variable domain, filled in from reference TRBV3-1 and TRBJ2-4, reads DTAVSQTPKYLVTQMGNDKSIKCEQNLGHDTMYWYKQDSKKFLKIMFSYNNKELIINETVPNRFSPKSPDKAHLNLHINSLELGDSAVYFCASSRGSSGVPKNIQYFGAGTRLSVL.

The genes are TRBV28 and TRBJ2-4; 10 bases agree with TRBD1. The CDR3 has 17 amino acids. V shed 3 bases and J 3 bases; nucleotides not matched to a gene: 8. Germline V gene lookup returns CDR1 MDHEN and CDR2 SYDVKM. CDR3 nucleotide sequence: TGTGCCAGCAGTTTGGGACAGGGGTGGAGAGACAAAAACATTCAGTACTTC. It encodes CASSLGQGWRDKNIQYF.

This chain connects TRBV20-1 to TRBJ2-7, with no clear D. V dropped 6 bases and J dropped 2 bases, with 14 bases sitting between them. This CDR3 spans 13 amino acids. Germline V gives CDR1 DFQATT, CDR2 SNEGSKA (reference sequence). The CDR3 DNA sequence: TGCAGTGCAGACCGGGCAGAAACCTACGAGCAGTACGTC. Translated, it gives CSADRAETYEQYV.

The chain combines TRBV6-1 with TRBJ1-4; 7 bases agree with TRBD1. Germline V gene lookup returns CDR1 MNHNS and CDR2 SASEGT. J was trimmed by 1 base and V by 3 bases; bases with no gene match: 8. CDR3 length: 17 residues. The CDR3 DNA reads as TGTGCCAGCAGTGACGACAGGGAGGGGAGAACTAATGAAAAACTGTTTTTT. Its translation is CASSDDREGRTNEKLFF.

This clonotype was seen repeatedly, ten times or more. V is TRBV12-3 or TRBV12-4 and J is TRBJ2-3; D may be TRBD1 (5 bases). The CDR3 has 14 amino acids. V was trimmed by 2 bases and J by 1 base, leaving 7 bases between them. Written as DNA, the CDR3 is TGTGCCAGCAGTTTACTCAGGGGCACAGATACGCAGTATTTT. Its protein product is CASSLLRGTDTQYF.

The chain links TRBV15 to TRBJ2-1, with 8 bases fitting TRBD1. The junction had 1 base not matched to a gene; V was cut back by 3 bases and J by 3 bases. The CDR3 totals 14 residues. CDR1 is LNHNV and CDR2 is YYDKDF in the germline V gene (reference sequence). CDR3 sequence reads: CATSSGQGYNEQFF. CDR3 in DNA: TGTGCCACCAGCAGCGGACAGGGCTACAATGAGCAGTTCTTC.